This T cell receptor (beta chain) was sequenced for a study of T cell clusters in autoimmune cytopenias. The CDR3 is made up of 18 amino acids. CDR1 and CDR2 (germline): MGHRA, YSYEKL. Each sample's input was 200 to 250 ng genomic DNA, 35,000 to 40,000 genome equivalents. TRB rearrangements were amplified by touch-down multiplex PCR with mixed TRB-A/B primers. TCRdb re-called the multiplex PCR reads, yielding one record per CDR3 amino acid sequence without DNA. Its table lists about 3,400 distinct CDR3 sequences. The sample was also reused in another study, on T cell repertoires in aging, cancer and after chemotherapy. That investigation notes: The repertoire data cannot show anything about immunological memory following chemotherapy.

V usage is TRBV4-1 and J usage is TRBJ2-1; TCRdb's D call, TRBD2, is unchecked because there is no DNA. The clonotype was recovered from a human donor in good health. Material: peripheral blood. This CDR3 is CASSQGGLAGSSYNEQFF.